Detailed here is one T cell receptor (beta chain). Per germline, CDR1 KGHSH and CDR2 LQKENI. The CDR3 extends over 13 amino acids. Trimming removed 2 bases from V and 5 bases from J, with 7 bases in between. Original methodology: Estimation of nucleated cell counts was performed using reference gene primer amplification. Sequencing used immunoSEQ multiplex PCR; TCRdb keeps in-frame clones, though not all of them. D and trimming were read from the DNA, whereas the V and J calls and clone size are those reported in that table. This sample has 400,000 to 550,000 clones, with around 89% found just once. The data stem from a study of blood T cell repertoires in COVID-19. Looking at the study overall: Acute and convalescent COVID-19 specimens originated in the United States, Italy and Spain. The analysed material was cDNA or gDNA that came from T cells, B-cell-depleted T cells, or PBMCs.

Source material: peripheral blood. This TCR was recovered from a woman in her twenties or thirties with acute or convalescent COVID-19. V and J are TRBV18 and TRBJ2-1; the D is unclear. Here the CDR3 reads CASSPVRDNEQFF. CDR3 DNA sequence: TGTGCCAGCTCACCAGTAAGAGACAATGAGCAGTTCTTC. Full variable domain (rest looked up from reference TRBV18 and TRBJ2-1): NAGVMQNPRHLVRRRGQEARLRCSPMKGHSHVYWYRQLPEEGLKFMVYLQKENIIDESGMPKERFSAEFPKEGPSILRIQQVVRGDSAAYFCASSPVRDNEQFFGPGTRLTVL.